This TCR beta chain emerged from a study of low-dose radiotherapy and immunotherapy resistance in tumors. The overall study: Cohort 1 patients were irradiated with 0.5 Gy fractions every 2 weeks to 6.5 Gy total. Patients received cyclophosphamide 200 mg/m2 intravenously every two weeks, the day before radiation-immunotherapy.

Noted time point: before trial treatment. Treatment of the donors consisted of nivolumab and ipilimumab (plus aspirin, low-dose cyclophosphamide and low-dose radiotherapy). Primers used for first-strand cDNA, a TRAV- and TRBV-specific set, covered both alpha and beta chains. Amplification, which lasted roughly 22 PCR cycles, used a constant-region primer and V-primer adapter to amplify TCRs. Amplification of the isolated mRNA used in vitro transcription. TCRdb passed the reads through MiXCR, listing each CDR3 protein once. The data hold 55,000 to 65,000 distinct CDR3 sequences, with around 27% observed a single time. This TCR came from a male donor with rectosigmoid adenocarcinoma. The specimen was PBMCs, collected before treatment.

The CDR3 reads CASSRLAGGYYTGELFF. The CDR3 DNA is TGTGCCAGTAGTAGACTAGCGGGAGGATACTACACCGGGGAGCTGTTTTTT. This rearrangement joins TRBV19 to TRBJ2-2; 13 nucleotides agree with TRBD2. CDR1 is LNHDA and CDR2 is SQIVND in the germline V gene (reference sequence). The J segment lost 3 bases and the V segment lost 4 bases, leaving 5 bases of the junction unmatched. The CDR3 loop spans 17 amino acids.